The 11 T cell receptor beta chains below were found in one sample sequenced in a study of blood T cell repertoires in COVID-19. Profiled with immunoSEQ multiplex PCR; TCRdb holds only in-frame clones, not every one. The top ten hold approximately 8% of the sample, which has roughly 300,000 clones, 80% to 90% seen once. The sequenced sample consisted of peripheral blood. The receptors come from a woman aged 50 to 65 who had recovered from COVID-19.

The chain joins TRBV29-1 to TRBJ2-3; 7 nucleotides agree with TRBD2. This CDR3 region has 13 residues. The trim removed 3 bases at V and 0 bases at J, leaving 0 bases unmatched. Germline values: CDR1 SQVTM, CDR2 ANQGSEA. CDR3 nucleotide sequence: TGCAGCGTTGACGGGAGGAGCACAGATACGCAGTATTTT. As protein: CSVDGRSTDTQYF.

This rearrangement joins TRBV19 to TRBJ1-1; 9 nucleotides agree with TRBD1. Trimming cost V 3 bases and J 4 bases; bases outside gene matches: 6. This CDR3 contains 15 residues. Germline assignment: CDR1 LNHDA and CDR2 SQIVND (reference sequence). The CDR3 loop reads CASSIQQGAGTEAFF. The CDR3 DNA reads as TGTGCCAGTAGTATCCAACAGGGGGCGGGCACTGAAGCTTTCTTT.

J is TRBJ2-3 and V is TRBV5-1; TRBD1 matches at 7 bases. Unmatched junction bases numbered 4, after V lost 0 bases and J lost 6 bases. Germline V gene data show CDR1 as SGHRS and CDR2 as YFSETQ. This CDR3 is built from 14 residues. The CDR3 region is CASSLGTGADTQYF. CDR3 sequence (DNA): TGCGCCAGCAGCTTGGGCACAGGGGCGGATACGCAGTATTTT. The variable domain in full, with the rest retrieved from reference TRBV5-1 and TRBJ2-3, is KAGVTQTPRYLIKTRGQQVTLSCSPISGHRSVSWYQQTPGQGLQFLFEYFSETQRNKGNFPGRFSGRQFSNSRSEMNVSTLELGDSALYLCASSLGTGADTQYFGPGTRLTVL.

This rearrangement joins TRBV28 to TRBJ2-5, with D tentatively TRBD1 (6 bases). This CDR3 has 13 residues. V lost 4 bases and J lost 13, with 19 bases in between. In germline, CDR1 is MDHEN, CDR2 SYDVKM. The CDR3 sequence is CASSSKSRGRAYF. CDR3 DNA: TGTGCCAGCAGTTCCAAGTCCAGGGGCCGCGCGTACTTC.

The V call is TRBV18, the J call TRBJ2-3; TRBD1 aligns across 9 bases. Per germline, CDR1 KGHSH and CDR2 LQKENI. V shed 6 bases and J 0 bases; nucleotides not matched to a gene: 7. The CDR3 has 16 amino acids. The CDR3 region is CASSPRQGGSTDTQYF. Here the CDR3 DNA reads TGTGCCAGCTCCCCAAGACAGGGGGGGAGCACAGATACGCAGTATTTT. Complete variable domain (other parts from reference TRBV18 and TRBJ2-3): NAGVMQNPRHLVRRRGQEARLRCSPMKGHSHVYWYRQLPEEGLKFMVYLQKENIIDESGMPKERFSAEFPKEGPSILRIQQVVRGDSAAYFCASSPRQGGSTDTQYFGPGTRLTVL.

This chain connects TRBV24-1 to TRBJ1-2, with D unclear. The CDR3 has 12 amino acids. Looked up from germline, CDR1 is KGHDR and CDR2 is SFDVKD. V gave up 4 bases and J gave up 1 base, with 3 bases separating them. The CDR3 spells CATSDLNYGYTF. CDR3 DNA: TGTGCCACCAGTGACCTTAACTATGGCTACACCTTC.

This sequence joins TRBV28 and TRBJ1-6; D might be TRBD1 (5 bases). CDR3 length equals 15 residues. Trimming pared 8 bases from V and 5 bases from J, leaving 16 bases between. Germline-derived CDR1 and CDR2 are MDHEN and SYDVKM. The DNA of the CDR3 is TGTGCCAGCGATGTACAGGATTCTAATAATTCACCCCTCCACTTT. Translation gives CASDVQDSNNSPLHF. Full variable domain (rest looked up from reference TRBV28 and TRBJ1-6): DVKVTQSSRYLVKRTGEKVFLECVQDMDHENMFWYRQDPGLGLRLIYFSYDVKMKEKGDIPEGYSVSREKKERFSLILESASTNQTSMYLCASDVQDSNNSPLHFGNGTRLTVT.

V is TRBV18 and J is TRBJ1-1; D perhaps matches TRBD1 (5 bases). Germline CDR1 KGHSH, CDR2 LQKENI. V was shortened by 5 bases and J by 8 bases, with 18 bases between the two germline ends. CDR3 length equals 14 residues. The CDR3 spells CASSAASAGLEAFF. CDR3 coding DNA: TGTGCCAGCTCAGCTGCTTCAGCGGGGCTGGAAGCTTTCTTT. Based on the CDR3 plus reference TRBV18 and TRBJ1-1, the full variable domain is NAGVMQNPRHLVRRRGQEARLRCSPMKGHSHVYWYRQLPEEGLKFMVYLQKENIIDESGMPKERFSAEFPKEGPSILRIQQVVRGDSAAYFCASSAASAGLEAFFGQGTRLTVV.

The chain employs TRBV27 and TRBJ2-7; maybe TRBD1 (6 bases). Trimming took 5 bases from V and 6 from J, leaving 14 bases between them. Germline V gene lookup returns CDR1 MNHEY and CDR2 SMNVEV (reference sequence). The CDR3 is 13 residues long. This chain's CDR3 is CASSNLQGAEQYF. For the CDR3, the DNA is TGTGCCAGCAGTAATCTACAGGGAGCCGAGCAGTACTTC.

The chain couples TRBV6-1 to TRBJ2-5, with 10 bases identical to TRBD1. Germline-derived CDR1 and CDR2 are MNHNS and SASEGT. The ends lost 5 bases at V and 6 bases at J; junction bases unmatched: 9. The length of the CDR3 is 15 residues. In DNA, the CDR3 is TGTGCCAGCAGTTCTTGGGACAGGGGATCAAAGACCCAGTACTTC. Protein sequence: CASSSWDRGSKTQYF.

The CDR3 region is CASTATAANYGYTF. In nucleotides, the CDR3 is TGTGCCAGTACCGCGACAGCAGCTAACTATGGCTACACCTTC. The chain uses TRBV19 and TRBJ1-2; a weak D match, TRBD1 (5 bases). The V end was cut by 7 bases, the J end by 0 bases, with 12 bases between. This CDR3 comprises 14 residues. Germline V gives CDR1 LNHDA, CDR2 SQIVND (reference sequence).